This entry features one T cell receptor beta chain sequence. This entry is derived from a study of T cell changes during pregnancy in multiple sclerosis. V lost 0 bases and J lost 8, with 9 bases in between. Germline-derived CDR1 and CDR2 are SGHRS and YFSETQ. The CDR3 covers 13 residues. Some clones are missing from TCRdb's copy, which holds only in-frame ones; the method was immunoSEQ multiplex PCR. The table has more than 95,000 clones, approximately 94% seen once; the top ten hold almost 1%. The sequence was collected from a female donor with multiple sclerosis, enrolled in a pregnancy study. The starting material was peripheral blood, obtained after pregnancy. This chain connects TRBV5-1 to TRBJ2-1; a weak D match, TRBD1 (5 bases). CDR3 sequence reads: CASSLVVGDEQFF. The CDR3, as DNA: TGCGCCAGCAGCTTGGTCGTAGGGGATGAGCAGTTCTTC. Together with reference TRBV5-1 and TRBJ2-1, the CDR3 gives the full variable domain: KAGVTQTPRYLIKTRGQQVTLSCSPISGHRSVSWYQQTPGQGLQFLFEYFSETQRNKGNFPGRFSGRQFSNSRSEMNVSTLELGDSALYLCASSLVVGDEQFFGPGTRLTVL.